A selection of T cell receptor beta chains follows, all from one sample in a study of OX40 agonist ivuxolimab in advanced cancers. The protocol was immunoSEQ multiplex PCR, while the TCRdb copy is restricted to in-frame clones and leaves out a portion. The repertoire holds about 17,000 clones, roughly 73% seen once, with 26% in the top ten. The starting material was CD4+ or CD8+ T cells sorted from blood, obtained in a trial of the OX40 agonist ivuxolimab. The receptors originated from an adult with an advanced solid tumor such as melanoma, head and neck, liver or kidney cancer. CDR3s include the opening cysteine and the closing phenylalanine or tryptophan. Clone size appears in some rows only: once, few, many, or a class for an expanded clone.

cdr3_aa j_call clone_size v_call
CASSLVSLAGAETQYF TRBJ2-5 NA TRBV5-4
CASSSEEGSYEQYF TRBJ2-7 NA TRBV7-2
CASSEPAGTASQPQHF TRBJ1-5 NA TRBV6-1
CASSSLAFSYNEQFF TRBJ2-1 few TRBV19
CASSYSGGNTEAFF TRBJ1-1 once TRBV6-5
CASSLNPFLGGTYNEQFF TRBJ2-1 NA TRBV7-3
CASSQDFAGSSTEAFF TRBJ1-1 NA TRBV4-3
CASSPGTSGEGQFF TRBJ2-1 NA TRBV5-1
CSIFAGELFF TRBJ2-2 once TRBV29-1
CAWRLGGNEQFF TRBJ2-1 once TRBV30
CASSHRQGGNEQYF TRBJ2-7 NA TRBV5-1
CASSVRTGPNNEQFF TRBJ2-1 NA TRBV9
CASTRDMNTEAFF TRBJ1-1 NA TRBV27
CASSPLIGAGQESQETQYF TRBJ2-5 NA TRBV4-3
CASRNPTEANYGYTF TRBJ1-2 NA TRBV27
CASSWGEDTMYNEQFF TRBJ2-1 NA TRBV11-3
CASSPTFGDQPQHF TRBJ1-5 NA TRBV11-2
CASGLGGEQFF TRBJ2-1 NA TRBV12-5
CASSFVDTEAFF TRBJ1-1 few TRBV7-3